The entry below describes one TCR beta chain. This sample was taken from a study of blood T cell repertoires in COVID-19. The table came from immunoSEQ multiplex PCR; TCRdb's copy has only in-frame clones and leaves some out. This sample has about 100,000 clones; roughly 80% occur once, and the top ten carry approximately 4.5%. The germline V gene has CDR1 ENHRY and CDR2 SYGVKD. The V gene end was trimmed by 6 bases and the J gene end by 2 bases; junction bases not matched to a gene: 3. The CDR3 totals 14 residues. The sequenced material came from peripheral blood. The chain uses TRBV10-3 and TRBJ2-7; TRBD1 matches at 11 bases. The receptor comes from a human donor in a cohort sampled during active COVID-19. The CDR3 is CAISGTGGAYEQYF. The CDR3 DNA reads as TGTGCCATCAGCGGGACAGGGGGGGCCTACGAGCAGTACTTC.